These 18 T cell receptor beta chains were sequenced from one sample in a study of shared clonotypes between healthy human individuals. Using immunoSEQ multiplex PCR, the repertoire was profiled, and TCRdb retains in-frame clones only, with some absent. The sample records about a million clones, approximately 80% being singletons. Sequenced: memory CD4+ T cells sorted from blood. Specified subset: CD45RA-negative fraction. The receptors were sampled from a young man in good health.

This clone has a handful of counts. This rearrangement joins TRBV11-2 to TRBJ2-3; 8 bases line up with TRBD1. With V trimmed by 2 bases and J by 0 bases, 7 bases remained unmatched. The CDR3 loop spans 17 amino acids. Germline lookup yields CDR1 SGHAT and CDR2 FQNNGV. CDR3 loop: CASSLLRGRTSTDTQYF. CDR3 DNA sequence: TGTGCCAGCAGCTTACTCAGGGGGCGGACTAGCACAGATACGCAGTATTTT.

This clone was observed a single time. The chain joins TRBV18 to TRBJ2-5; possibly TRBD1 for D (6 bases). Germline V gene lookup returns CDR1 KGHSH and CDR2 LQKENI. The CDR3 length is 14 residues. The ends were cut back, 6 bases at V and 0 bases at J, with 11 bases in the middle. The CDR3 protein is CASSQNRDQETQYF. In DNA, the CDR3 is TGTGCCAGCTCCCAAAACAGGGACCAAGAGACCCAGTACTTC. The entire variable domain, with the rest obtained from reference TRBV18 and TRBJ2-5, is as follows: NAGVMQNPRHLVRRRGQEARLRCSPMKGHSHVYWYRQLPEEGLKFMVYLQKENIIDESGMPKERFSAEFPKEGPSILRIQQVVRGDSAAYFCASSQNRDQETQYFGPGTRLLVL.

This chain links TRBV19 with TRBJ1-4; D unclear. V dropped 5 bases and J dropped 7 bases, with 14 bases sitting between them. Germline V lookup: CDR1 LNHDA, CDR2 SQIVND (reference sequence). CDR3 length: 14 residues. The CDR3 here is CASSARQFGEKLFF. The CDR3, as DNA: TGTGCCAGTAGTGCCCGACAATTCGGTGAAAAACTGTTTTTT.

This chain links TRBV27 with TRBJ2-2; no clear D. The germline gives CDR1 MNHEY, CDR2 SMNVEV (reference sequence). The CDR3 extends over 13 amino acids. V dropped 3 bases and J dropped 6 bases, with 8 bases sitting between them. The CDR3 DNA reads TGTGCCAGCAGTTTCACCCATGCCGGGGAGCTGTTTTTT. This encodes CASSFTHAGELFF.

The chain links TRBV21-1 to TRBJ2-5; the D segment call TRBD2 is taken from the table without a DNA check. TRBV21-1 is tagged as a pseudogene. The CDR3 has 18 residues. DNA for the CDR3: TGTGCCAGCAGCGAAAGGAGGGGAGGCGGCCCAGGGCGAGAGACCCAGTACTTC. Protein product: CASSERRGGGPGRETQYF.

This sequence joins TRBV15 and TRBJ2-2; D is ambiguous. The V gene lost 5 bases and the J gene lost 0 bases, with 10 bases spanning the gap. Per the germline V gene, CDR1 is LNHNV and CDR2 is YYDKDF (reference sequence). CDR3 length: 15 residues. CDR3 in DNA: TGTGCCACCAGCGGCCTCGGGTCGAACACCGGGGAGCTGTTTTTT. It codes for CATSGLGSNTGELFF.

The rearrangement uses TRBV7-6 and TRBJ2-1, with 10 bases identical to TRBD2. CDR3 length equals 15 residues. Trimming took 5 bases from V and 4 from J; bases not matched to a gene: 5. From germline, CDR1 is SGHVS and CDR2 FNYEAQ. Written as DNA, the CDR3 is TGTGCCAGCAGCCCTGGACTAGCGGAATACAATGAGCAGTTCTTC. It codes for CASSPGLAEYNEQFF.

This clone was observed a single time. This chain connects TRBV19 to TRBJ2-7; D is possibly TRBD2 (6 bases). This CDR3 is 13 amino acids long. V lost 3 bases and J 13 bases, leaving 19 bases between the germline ends. CDR1 and CDR2 from the germline V gene are LNHDA and SQIVND (reference sequence). The CDR3 spells CASSIAPEAGRYF. The CDR3 DNA sequence: TGTGCCAGTAGTATTGCCCCGGAGGCGGGAAGATACTTC.

This clone was counted many times. The germline gene is not matched at one end of the junction; a read error may be the cause. V is TRBV19 and J is TRBJ1-2; D unresolved. The V gene's germline CDR1 is LNHDA and CDR2 SQIVND (reference sequence). The CDR3 consists of 9 residues. The CDR3 nucleotides read TGTGCCAGTAAAGGGATGAAAGCCTTC. It translates to CASKGMKAF.

In nucleotides, the CDR3 is TGTGCCAGCAGCTTGTATGGTCTCAAGGTAAATGGCTACACCTTC. Residues: CASSLYGLKVNGYTF. This chain uses TRBV5-6 with TRBJ1-2; D ambiguous. Trimming removed 1 base at V and 6 bases at J, with 16 bases between. The CDR3 is 15 amino acids. From germline, CDR1 is SGHDT and CDR2 YYEEEE.

The genes are TRBV5-1 and TRBJ2-5; 12 bases fit TRBD2. The CDR3 runs 17 residues. The germline V gene encodes CDR1 SGHRS and CDR2 YFSETQ. V trimming: 3 bases; J trimming: 5 bases; junction bases outside the gene matches: 11. In DNA form, the CDR3 reads TGCGCCAGCAGCTCGAACCGACTAGCGGGAGAGGGTGAGACCCAGTACTTC. Protein sequence: CASSSNRLAGEGETQYF.

This clone occurred once. The V and J genes are TRBV7-2 and TRBJ2-5; 8 nucleotides line up with TRBD1. After removal of 5 bases from V and 0 bases from J, the junction contained 5 bases not matched to a gene. The CDR3 runs 15 residues. CDR1 is SGHTA, CDR2 FQGNSA, per germline. CDR3 region: CASSRRTGYQETQYF. CDR3 DNA sequence: TGTGCCAGCAGCCGGCGGACAGGGTACCAAGAGACCCAGTACTTC.

The J gene is TRBJ1-4, the V gene TRBV4-1; 7 bases map to TRBD1. The CDR3 length is 16 residues. Trimming at V came to 4 bases and at J to 4 bases, leaving 9 bases not matched to a gene. CDR1 is MGHRA, CDR2 YSYEKL, per germline. This CDR3 is CASSLGLRGLNEKLFF. CDR3 DNA sequence: TGCGCCAGCAGCCTCGGATTAAGGGGGCTTAATGAAAAACTGTTTTTT.

This chain uses TRBV25-1 with TRBJ1-5; 7 bases map to TRBD1. The CDR3 runs 17 residues. The V and J ends lost 1 base and 0 bases, in that order; junction bases with no gene match: 6. Germline-derived CDR1 and CDR2 are MGHDK and SYGVNS. This chain's CDR3 is CASSEFLQGNSNQPQHF. Here the CDR3 DNA reads TGTGCCAGCAGTGAATTTTTACAGGGGAATAGCAATCAGCCCCAGCATTTT.

The chain joins TRBV28 to TRBJ2-1, with 9 bases aligning to TRBD2. CDR3 length: 13 amino acids. V shed 8 bases, J shed 4 bases, and the junction held 3 bases outside the gene matches. Germline V gene lookup returns CDR1 MDHEN and CDR2 SYDVKM. DNA for the CDR3: TGTGCCAGCGGACTAGCGCTGTACAATGAGCAGTTCTTC. Translation: CASGLALYNEQFF.

V and J are TRBV7-3 and TRBJ2-1, with 7 bases lining up with TRBD2. Germline CDR1 is SGHTA and CDR2 is FQGTGA. This CDR3 comprises 15 residues. The ends lost 5 bases at V and 2 bases at J; junction bases unmatched: 6. Here the CDR3 reads CASSASGATYNEQFF. The CDR3 DNA sequence: TGTGCCAGCAGCGCCAGCGGGGCGACCTACAATGAGCAGTTCTTC.

V gene TRBV5-5 combines with J gene TRBJ2-7; unclear D gene. Germline V gives CDR1 SGHKS, CDR2 YYEKEE (reference sequence). The CDR3 loop spans 13 amino acids. The V gene lost 4 bases and the J gene lost 6 bases, with 14 bases spanning the gap. The CDR3 reads CASSLGWAGEQYF. The CDR3 DNA follows: TGTGCCAGCAGCCTGGGCTGGGCAGGCGAGCAGTACTTC. The whole variable domain, filled in from reference TRBV5-5 and TRBJ2-7, reads DAGVTQSPTHLIKTRGQQVTLRCSPISGHKSVSWYQQVLGQGPQFIFQYYEKEERGRGNFPDRFSARQFPNYSSELNVNALLLGDSALYLCASSLGWAGEQYFGPGTRLTVT.

The chain joins TRBV2 to TRBJ2-7, with 8 bases fitting TRBD1. Losses at the gene ends were 6 bases for V and 0 bases for J; bases not matched to a gene: 4. Germline V CDR1 and CDR2: SNHLY, FYNNEI. The CDR3 has 14 amino acids. CDR3 nucleotide sequence: TGTGCCAGCAGGAGGGACAGGAGCTCCTACGAGCAGTACTTC. Protein: CASRRDRSSYEQYF.